The present TCR beta chain was sequenced within a study of T cells in Graves' hyperthyroidism and ophthalmopathy. The study's findings and limits: The model identified upcoming ophthalmopathy a median approximately six months ahead of onset.

V shed 10 bases and J 5 bases; nucleotides not matched to a gene: 21. Germline V gene sequence: CDR1 MRHNA, CDR2 SNTAGT. This CDR3 has 19 residues. Note on this clonotype: Its cognate antigen is unknown.

Uncontrolled infection, other autoimmune disease, pregnancy and lactation each barred patients from inclusion. Template material for amplifying TCR beta CDR3 regions consisted of RNA transcripts. The primer set for the first-round RT-PCR of the TCR CDR3 was HTBI. Each CDR3 protein gets one entry after TCRdb re-called the multiplex PCR reads with MiXCR. The sample lists hundreds of thousands of distinct CDR3 sequences; 14% to 15% were seen once. This chain joins TRBV6-4 and TRBJ1-6; 9 bases fit TRBD1. The sequenced material came from blood. This TCR was recovered from a woman in her thirties or forties with Graves' ophthalmopathy. CDR3 nucleotides: TGTGCCAAAGAACCGGGACAGGGATTATTTATTTTGAATAATTCACCCCTCCACTTT. Translation: CAKEPGQGLFILNNSPLHF.